This T cell receptor (beta chain) stems from a study of T cell repertoires in cytomegalovirus infection. Across the whole study: CMV epitopes that were recently identified and HLA-C-restricted were used alongside well-studied HLA-B-restricted ones. The public TCR beta signatures pointed to both CMV infection and matching HLA type.

Via MiXCR, TCRdb re-called the reads, giving one row per CDR3 protein. The sample yields roughly 990,000 distinct CDR3 sequences, around 32% seen once. Overall study findings and caveats: CMV carriers with the relevant HLA were identified by cumulative public TCR beta family frequency. It was HLA-C-restricted CMV-specific TCR beta clonotypes that dominated the response ex vivo.

This clonotype was observed a handful of times. Its antigen is not known. This CDR3 contains 18 residues. The germline gives CDR1 LNHDA, CDR2 SQIVND (reference sequence). After removal of 1 base from V and 1 base from J, the junction contained 13 bases not matched to a gene. The V gene is TRBV19, the J gene TRBJ2-7; 7 nucleotides align to TRBD1. The sequencing used cultured CD8+ T cells from PBMCs, collected from culture after CMV antigen stimulation. The clonotype was recovered from a human donor in good health (CMV status not recorded). Some clones in this sample may be carry-over from other donors' samples. CDR3 amino acids: CASSIGSSRQGRSYEQYF. The DNA for the CDR3 is TGTGCCAGTAGTATAGGCAGCTCCCGACAGGGAAGATCCTACGAGCAGTACTTC.